Below, one T cell receptor (beta chain) is given with its context. Its target is unknown. The data were obtained in a study of CD8+ T cells in alopecia areata. Overall study results and limits: A single nonresponder leaves the baseline CD8+ expansion link to response uncertain. Across lesional scalp, and particularly alopecia totalis/universalis, clonality surpassed that of normal scalp.

Described treatment: oral pan-JAK inhibitor, 5-10 mg twice daily. CD4+ and CD8+ T cells were sorted from PBMCs stained for CD3, CD4 and CD8. cDNA reverse transcribed from extracted RNA served as the sequencing template. The protocol was immunoSEQ multiplex PCR, while the TCRdb copy is restricted to in-frame clones and leaves out a portion. There are under 300,000 clones in the sample; about 62% occur only once, and 0.75% to 0.95% lies in the top ten. This receptor was obtained from a human donor with alopecia areata. Here the sequenced sample was CD4+ T cells sorted from blood, taken around week 54, from a patient treated with tofacitinib.

CDR3 bases: TGCGCCAGCAGTCAGGAGATTCAAGAGACCCAGTACTTC. It specifies CASSQEIQETQYF. V gene TRBV23-1 combines with J gene TRBJ2-5; D not certain. TRBV23-1 is designated an ORF whose function remains uncertain. This CDR3 is built from 13 residues. Trimming pared 3 bases from V and 2 bases from J, leaving 7 bases between.